This T cell receptor beta chain was captured in a study of identical twins. Study conclusions and caveats: An excess of low generation probability was shown by twin-shared out-of-frame alpha sequences. The authors drew conclusions from cross-sectional statistical analysis rather than following the same donors.

Addition of a universal primer site occurred through template switching, and cDNA carried unique molecular identifiers. Each CDR3 protein gets one entry after TCRdb re-called the 5' RACE reads with MiXCR. In the table there are a few hundred thousand distinct CDR3 sequences, roughly 13% of which are singletons. There are many counts of this clonotype. Its target is unknown. The same data also went into a second study, on yellow fever vaccine responses in identical twins.

The TCR sequence derives from a woman younger than 30 in good health. The sample was memory (CD45RO+) T cells sorted from blood.

CDR3 nucleotide sequence: TGTGCCAGCAGCGATTCAAGGACAGGGAACACCGGGGAGCTGTTTTTT. It codes for CASSDSRTGNTGELFF. The chain links TRBV5-5 to TRBJ2-2; 7 nucleotides agree with TRBD1. The CDR3 extends over 16 amino acids. Germline V CDR1 and CDR2: SGHKS, YYEKEE (reference sequence). J gave up 1 base and V 4 bases, and 7 bases lay outside the gene matches. Supplemented by reference TRBV5-5 and TRBJ2-2, the full variable domain reads DAGVTQSPTHLIKTRGQQVTLRCSPISGHKSVSWYQQVLGQGPQFIFQYYEKEERGRGNFPDRFSARQFPNYSSELNVNALLLGDSALYLCASSDSRTGNTGELFFGEGSRLTVL.